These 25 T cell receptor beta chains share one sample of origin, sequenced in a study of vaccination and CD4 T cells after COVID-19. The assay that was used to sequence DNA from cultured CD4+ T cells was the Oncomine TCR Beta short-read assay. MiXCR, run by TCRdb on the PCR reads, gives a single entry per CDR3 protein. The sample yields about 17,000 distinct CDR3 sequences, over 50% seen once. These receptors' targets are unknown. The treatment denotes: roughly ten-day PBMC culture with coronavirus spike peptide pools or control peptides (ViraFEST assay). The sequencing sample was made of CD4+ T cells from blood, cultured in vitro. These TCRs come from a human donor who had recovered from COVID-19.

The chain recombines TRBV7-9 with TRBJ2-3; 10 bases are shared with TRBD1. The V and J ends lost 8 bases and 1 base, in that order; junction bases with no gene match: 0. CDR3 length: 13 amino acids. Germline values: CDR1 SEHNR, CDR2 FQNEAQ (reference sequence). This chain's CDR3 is CASGTGGTDTQYF. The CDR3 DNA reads TGTGCCAGCGGGACAGGGGGCACAGATACGCAGTATTTT.

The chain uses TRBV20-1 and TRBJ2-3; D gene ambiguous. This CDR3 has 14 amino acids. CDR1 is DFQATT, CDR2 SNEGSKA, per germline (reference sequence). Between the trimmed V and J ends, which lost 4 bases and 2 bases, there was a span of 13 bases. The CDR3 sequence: CSAKLVGHTDTQYF. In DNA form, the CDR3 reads TGCAGTGCTAAGCTAGTCGGGCACACAGATACGCAGTATTTT.

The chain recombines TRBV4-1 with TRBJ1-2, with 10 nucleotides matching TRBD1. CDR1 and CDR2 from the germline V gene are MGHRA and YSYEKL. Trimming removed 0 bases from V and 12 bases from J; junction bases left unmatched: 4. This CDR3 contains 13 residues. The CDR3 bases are TGCGCCAGCAGCCAAGATCGTGGGACAGGGGACACCTTC. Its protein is CASSQDRGTGDTF.

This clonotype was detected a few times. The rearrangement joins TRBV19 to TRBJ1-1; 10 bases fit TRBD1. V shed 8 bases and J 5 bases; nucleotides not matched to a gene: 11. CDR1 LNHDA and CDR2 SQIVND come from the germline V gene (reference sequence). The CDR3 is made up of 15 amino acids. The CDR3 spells CASGDRGQGNTEAFF. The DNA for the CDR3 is TGTGCCAGTGGAGACAGGGGGCAAGGGAATACTGAAGCTTTCTTT.

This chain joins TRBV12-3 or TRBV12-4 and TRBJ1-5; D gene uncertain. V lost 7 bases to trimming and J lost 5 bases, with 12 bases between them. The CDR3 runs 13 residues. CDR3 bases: TGTGCCAGCACCCCGTCCCTCGATCAGCCCCAGCATTTT. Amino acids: CASTPSLDQPQHF.

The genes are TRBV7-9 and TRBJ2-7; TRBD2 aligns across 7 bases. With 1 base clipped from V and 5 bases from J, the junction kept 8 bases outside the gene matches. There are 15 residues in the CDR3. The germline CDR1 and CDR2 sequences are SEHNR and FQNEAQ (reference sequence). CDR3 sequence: CASSLVQVREDEQYF. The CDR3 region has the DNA TGTGCCAGCAGCTTAGTCCAGGTTCGGGAGGACGAGCAGTACTTC.

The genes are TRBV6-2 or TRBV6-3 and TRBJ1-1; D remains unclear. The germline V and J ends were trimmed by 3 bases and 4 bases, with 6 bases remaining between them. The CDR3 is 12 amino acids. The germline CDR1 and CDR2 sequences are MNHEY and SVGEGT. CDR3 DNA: TGTGCCAGCAGTTATGACACCACTGAAGCTTTCTTT. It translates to CASSYDTTEAFF.

The CDR3: CASSHIFAGDIQCEQFF. In nucleotides, the CDR3 is TGTGCCAGCAGCCACATTTTCGCGGGAGACATACAATGTGAGCAGTTCTTC. J is TRBJ2-1 and V is TRBV6-2 or TRBV6-3; 7 nucleotides agree with TRBD2. V gave up 6 bases and J gave up 9 bases; unmatched junction bases: 20. The CDR3 is made up of 17 amino acids. Germline CDR1 MNHEY, CDR2 SVGEGT.

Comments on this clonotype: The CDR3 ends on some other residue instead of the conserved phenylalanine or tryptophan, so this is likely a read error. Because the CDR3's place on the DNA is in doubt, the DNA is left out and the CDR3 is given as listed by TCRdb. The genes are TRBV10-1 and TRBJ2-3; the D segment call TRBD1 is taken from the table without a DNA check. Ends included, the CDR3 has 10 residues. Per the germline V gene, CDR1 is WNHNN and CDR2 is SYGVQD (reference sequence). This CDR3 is CAAWAGGVGI.

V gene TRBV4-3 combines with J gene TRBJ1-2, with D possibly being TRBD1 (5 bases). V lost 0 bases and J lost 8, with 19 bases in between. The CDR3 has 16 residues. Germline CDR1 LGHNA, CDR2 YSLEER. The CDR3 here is CASSQDHYRIPIGYTF. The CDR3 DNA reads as TGCGCCAGCAGCCAAGATCACTACAGGATCCCAATAGGCTACACCTTC.

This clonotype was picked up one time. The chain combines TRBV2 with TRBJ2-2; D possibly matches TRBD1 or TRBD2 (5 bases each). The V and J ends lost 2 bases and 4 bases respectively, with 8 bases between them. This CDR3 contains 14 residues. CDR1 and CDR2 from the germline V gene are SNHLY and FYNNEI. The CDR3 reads CASSELGTTGELFF. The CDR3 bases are TGTGCCAGCAGTGAATTGGGGACCACCGGGGAGCTGTTTTTT. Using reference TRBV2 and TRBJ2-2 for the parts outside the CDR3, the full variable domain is EPEVTQTPSHQVTQMGQEVILRCVPISNHLYFYWYRQILGQKVEFLVSFYNNEISEKSEIFDDQFSVERPDGSNFTLKIRSTKLEDSAMYFCASSELGTTGELFFGEGSRLTVL.

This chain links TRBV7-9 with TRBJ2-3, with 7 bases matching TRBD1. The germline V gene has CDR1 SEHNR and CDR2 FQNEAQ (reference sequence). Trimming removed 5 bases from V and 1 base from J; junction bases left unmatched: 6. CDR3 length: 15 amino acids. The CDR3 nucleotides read TGTGCCAGCAGCCAAAGACAGGGTCGCACAGATACGCAGTATTTT. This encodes CASSQRQGRTDTQYF. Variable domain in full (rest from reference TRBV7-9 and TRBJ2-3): DTGVSQNPRHKITKRGQNVTFRCDPISEHNRLYWYRQTLGQGPEFLTYFQNEAQLEKSRLLSDRFSAERPKGSFSTLEIQRTEQGDSAMYLCASSQRQGRTDTQYFGPGTRLTVL.

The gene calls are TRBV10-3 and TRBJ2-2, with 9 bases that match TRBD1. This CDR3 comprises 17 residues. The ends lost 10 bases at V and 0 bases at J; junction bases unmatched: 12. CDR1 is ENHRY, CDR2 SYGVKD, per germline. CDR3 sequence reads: CASTTQQGASNTGELFF. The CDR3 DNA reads TGTGCCAGCACTACACAACAGGGGGCCTCGAACACCGGGGAGCTGTTTTTT.

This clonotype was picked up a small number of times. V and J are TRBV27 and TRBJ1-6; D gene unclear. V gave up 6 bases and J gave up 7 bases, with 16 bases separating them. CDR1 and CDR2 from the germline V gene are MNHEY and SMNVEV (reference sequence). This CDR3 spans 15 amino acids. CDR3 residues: CASRRAPERNSPLHF. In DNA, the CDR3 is TGTGCCAGCAGGCGGGCCCCGGAAAGAAATTCACCCCTCCACTTT.

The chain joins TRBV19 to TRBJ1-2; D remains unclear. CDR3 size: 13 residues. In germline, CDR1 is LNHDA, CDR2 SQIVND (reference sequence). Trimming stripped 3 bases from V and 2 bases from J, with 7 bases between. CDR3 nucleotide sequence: TGTGCCAGTAGTATCCCGGAGAACTATGGCTACACCTTC. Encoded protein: CASSIPENYGYTF. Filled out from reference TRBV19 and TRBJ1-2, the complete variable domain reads DGGITQSPKYLFRKEGQNVTLSCEQNLNHDAMYWYRQDPGQGLRLIYYSQIVNDFQKGDIAEGYSVSREKKESFPLTVTSAQKNPTAFYLCASSIPENYGYTFGSGTRLTVV.

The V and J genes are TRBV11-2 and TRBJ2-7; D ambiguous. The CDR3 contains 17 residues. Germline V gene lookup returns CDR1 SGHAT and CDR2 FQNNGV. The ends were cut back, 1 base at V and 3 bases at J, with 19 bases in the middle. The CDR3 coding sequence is TGTGCCAGCAGCTTAGGCGGCAGGAGCCCAGTTGGCTACGAGCAGTACTTC. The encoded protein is CASSLGGRSPVGYEQYF.

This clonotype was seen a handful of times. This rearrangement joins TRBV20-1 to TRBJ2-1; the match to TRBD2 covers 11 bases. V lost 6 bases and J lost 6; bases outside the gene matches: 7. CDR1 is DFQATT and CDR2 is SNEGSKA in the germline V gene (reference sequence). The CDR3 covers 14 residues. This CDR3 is CSAALAGASNEQFF. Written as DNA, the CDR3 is TGCAGTGCAGCACTAGCGGGGGCCTCCAATGAGCAGTTCTTC.

CDR3 DNA: TGCAGTGCTACCTCCGTACTAGCGGGAGGGAGGGGTGAGCAGTTCTTC. It codes for CSATSVLAGGRGEQFF. V usage is TRBV20-1 and J usage is TRBJ2-1; 13 nucleotides match TRBD2. CDR1 and CDR2 from the germline V gene are DFQATT and SNEGSKA (reference sequence). This CDR3 has 16 amino acids. V was pared by 4 bases and J by 9 bases, with 12 bases of the junction left unmatched.

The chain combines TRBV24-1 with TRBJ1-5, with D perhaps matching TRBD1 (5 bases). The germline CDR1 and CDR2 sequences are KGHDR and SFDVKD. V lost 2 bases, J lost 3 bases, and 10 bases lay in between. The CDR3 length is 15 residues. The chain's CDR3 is CATSDSGLDNQPQHF. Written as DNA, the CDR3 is TGTGCCACCAGTGATTCAGGGCTGGACAATCAGCCCCAGCATTTT.

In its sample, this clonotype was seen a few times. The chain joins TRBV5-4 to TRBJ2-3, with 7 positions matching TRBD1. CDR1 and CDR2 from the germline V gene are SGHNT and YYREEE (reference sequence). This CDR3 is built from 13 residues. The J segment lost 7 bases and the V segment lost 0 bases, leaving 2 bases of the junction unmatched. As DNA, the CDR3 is TGTGCCAGCAGCTTGGAGGGGGCGAATACGCAGTATTTT. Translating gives CASSLEGANTQYF.

This chain's CDR3 is CASGLGQGETQYF. The CDR3, as DNA: TGTGCTAGTGGTTTGGGGCAGGGTGAGACCCAGTACTTC. The V call is TRBV12-5, the J call TRBJ2-5; the D gene is possibly TRBD1 (5 bases). The V end was cut by 1 base, the J end by 5 bases, with 8 bases between. The CDR3 covers 13 residues. Germline V gene lookup returns CDR1 LGHNT and CDR2 FRNRAP.

CDR3 residues: CATSRDPGSGNTIYF. CDR3 nucleotide sequence: TGTGCCACCAGCAGAGATCCGGGGTCTGGAAACACCATATATTTT. The rearrangement links TRBV15 to TRBJ1-3; no clear D. The germline CDR1 and CDR2 sequences are LNHNV and YYDKDF (reference sequence). V was shortened by 0 bases and J by 1 base, with 7 bases between the two germline ends. The CDR3 is 15 residues long.

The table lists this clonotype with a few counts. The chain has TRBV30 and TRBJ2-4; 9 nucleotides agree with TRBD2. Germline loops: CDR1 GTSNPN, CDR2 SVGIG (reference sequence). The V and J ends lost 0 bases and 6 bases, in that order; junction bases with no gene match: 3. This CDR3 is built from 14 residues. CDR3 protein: CAWSVGLASNIQYF. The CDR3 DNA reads TGTGCCTGGAGTGTGGGACTAGCCTCAAACATTCAGTACTTC.

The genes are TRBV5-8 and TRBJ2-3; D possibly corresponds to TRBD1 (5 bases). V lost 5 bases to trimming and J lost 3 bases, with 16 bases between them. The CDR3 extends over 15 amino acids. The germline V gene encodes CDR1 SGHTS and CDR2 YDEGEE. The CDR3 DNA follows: TGTGCCAGCAGACCCCAGGGATCCAAGACAGATACGCAGTATTTT. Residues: CASRPQGSKTDTQYF.

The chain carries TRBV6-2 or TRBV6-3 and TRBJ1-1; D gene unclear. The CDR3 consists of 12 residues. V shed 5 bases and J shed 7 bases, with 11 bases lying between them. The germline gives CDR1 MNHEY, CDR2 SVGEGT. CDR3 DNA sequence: TGTGCCAGCAGTACGGGGTTCGGTGAAGCTTTCTTT. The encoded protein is CASSTGFGEAFF.